The text below deals with one T cell receptor (beta chain). This sample is part of a study of T-cell reconstitution after alpha-beta-depleted transplantation in children. Germline values: CDR1 DFQATT, CDR2 SNEGSKA (reference sequence). Trimming took 0 bases from V and 4 from J; bases not matched to a gene: 4. This CDR3 comprises 15 residues. Unique molecular identifiers were incorporated during preparation of the TCRbeta library. TCRdb recomputed calls from the PCR reads with MiXCR, one row per CDR3 protein. The sample lists 600,000 to 700,000 distinct CDR3 sequences, 16% occurring once. This sequence joins TRBV20-1 and TRBJ2-1, with TRBD2 identical over 9 bases. Sequencing was performed on PBMCs from the stem cell graft donor, taken from the stem cell graft. The clonotype comes from a human donor who donated a stem cell graft to a child with acute myeloid leukemia. This CDR3 reads CSARDAGGSYNEQFF. The CDR3 DNA sequence: TGCAGTGCTAGAGATGCGGGGGGGTCTTACAATGAGCAGTTCTTC.